These 30 T cell receptor beta chains were sequenced from one sample in a study of T cells in Graves' hyperthyroidism and ophthalmopathy. TCR beta CDR3 sequences were amplified from RNA transcripts. The study used the HTBI primer set for a first-round RT-PCR of the TCR CDR3. TCRdb itself ran the multiplex PCR reads through MiXCR, one entry per CDR3 protein. The sample records about 550,000 distinct CDR3 sequences, roughly 20% being singletons. Sequenced sample: blood. These receptors came from a man aged 18 to 30 with Graves' hyperthyroidism.

CDR3 region: CASSLGLLGATYEQYF. The CDR3 DNA reads as TGTGCCAGCAGTTTGGGACTACTGGGAGCGACCTACGAGCAGTACTTC. V is TRBV12-3 or TRBV12-4 and J is TRBJ2-7; 7 nucleotides agree with TRBD2. The CDR3 consists of 16 residues. V lost 3 bases, J lost 2 bases, and 10 bases stayed unmatched.

J is TRBJ1-1 and V is TRBV6-1; no clear D. CDR1 and CDR2 from the germline V gene are MNHNS and SASEGT. This CDR3 contains 14 residues. V lost 6 bases and J 5 bases, leaving 16 bases between the germline ends. CDR3 bases: TGTGCCAGCAGGAGGTTATGGGGAGGGACTGAAGCTTTCTTT. This gives the protein CASRRLWGGTEAFF.

This clonotype was recorded many times. The chain recombines TRBV12-3 or TRBV12-4 with TRBJ1-2; D gene uncertain. Trimming removed 6 bases from V and 7 bases from J, with 15 bases in between. This CDR3 has 13 residues. The CDR3 spells CASSPPPTIGYTF. The CDR3 nucleotides read TGTGCCAGCAGCCCGCCCCCCACTATTGGCTACACCTTC.

This clonotype was counted at least ten times. This chain links TRBV20-1 with TRBJ2-5; TRBD1 matches 8 bases. Germline loops: CDR1 DFQATT, CDR2 SNEGSKA (reference sequence). V lost 2 bases and J lost 1; bases outside the gene matches: 6. There are 15 residues in the CDR3. In DNA, the CDR3 is TGCAGTGCTAGACAGGGGGCTGACTTCCAAGAGACCCAGTACTTC. It is translated as CSARQGADFQETQYF.

This clonotype appeared a few times. V and J are TRBV6-1 and TRBJ2-7; 13 bases line up with TRBD2. Per the germline V gene, CDR1 is MNHNS and CDR2 is SASEGT. This CDR3 is built from 16 residues. V lost 4 bases and J lost 4; bases outside the gene matches: 7. CDR3 in DNA: TGTGCCAGCAGTGCTTATAGGACTAGCGGGGGTTACGAGCAGTACTTC. It codes for CASSAYRTSGGYEQYF.

This clonotype was picked up many times. The rearrangement uses TRBV7-9 and TRBJ1-2; possibly TRBD1 for D (6 bases). This CDR3 has 14 amino acids. Trimming stripped 1 base from V and 6 bases from J, with 12 bases between. Germline V CDR1 and CDR2: SEHNR, FQNEAQ (reference sequence). CDR3 sequence: CASSLDRVGNGYTF. The CDR3 nucleotides read TGTGCCAGCAGCTTAGACAGGGTCGGTAATGGCTACACCTTC.

This clonotype showed up many times. The rearrangement links TRBV6-2 or TRBV6-3 to TRBJ2-7; D is uncertain. The CDR3 extends over 12 amino acids. Trimming cost V 1 base and J 5 bases, with 6 bases left between them. CDR1 and CDR2 (germline): MNHEY, SVGEGT. The CDR3 protein is CASSYFWDEQYF. For the CDR3, the DNA is TGTGCCAGCAGTTACTTCTGGGACGAGCAGTACTTC.

The V call is TRBV2, the J call TRBJ1-1; D is unclear. CDR3 length: 15 residues. Per the germline V gene, CDR1 is SNHLY and CDR2 is FYNNEI. Trimming cost V 6 bases and J 0 bases, with 14 bases left between them. This CDR3 reads CASSEEKGLNTEAFF. The CDR3 DNA reads as TGTGCCAGCAGCGAGGAGAAAGGGCTGAACACTGAAGCTTTCTTT.

The chain uses TRBV28 and TRBJ2-2; D uncertain. V was shortened by 8 bases and J by 7 bases, with 11 bases between the two germline ends. The CDR3 contains 12 residues. Looked up from germline, CDR1 is MDHEN and CDR2 is SYDVKM. The CDR3 loop reads CASRRGSGELFF. The CDR3 coding sequence is TGTGCCAGCCGGCGAGGTAGCGGGGAGCTGTTTTTT.

This clonotype was counted many times. The V and J genes are TRBV29-1 and TRBJ1-1, with a possible D match to TRBD1 (6 bases). The CDR3 contains 13 residues. Germline CDR1 reads SQVTM; CDR2 reads ANQGSEA. Trimming took 4 bases from V and 6 from J, leaving 15 bases between them. CDR3 amino acids: CSVVGGVVAEAFF. In DNA, the CDR3 is TGCAGCGTTGTAGGGGGGGTGGTGGCTGAAGCTTTCTTT.

This clonotype was counted many times. The chain uses TRBV5-5 and TRBJ1-1; D may be TRBD1 (6 bases). This CDR3 region has 17 residues. The germline V gene encodes CDR1 SGHKS and CDR2 YYEKEE (reference sequence). Deletions cut 0 bases from V and 2 bases from J, with 17 bases between. This chain's CDR3 is CASSLDAYRAINTEAFF. In DNA, the CDR3 is TGTGCCAGCAGCTTGGACGCGTACAGGGCCATTAACACTGAAGCTTTCTTT. Looking up the rest from reference TRBV5-5 and TRBJ1-1 gives the full variable domain: DAGVTQSPTHLIKTRGQQVTLRCSPISGHKSVSWYQQVLGQGPQFIFQYYEKEERGRGNFPDRFSARQFPNYSSELNVNALLLGDSALYLCASSLDAYRAINTEAFFGQGTRLTVV.

The chain combines TRBV10-3 with TRBJ1-1, with D hard to call. The germline V gene encodes CDR1 ENHRY and CDR2 SYGVKD. The CDR3 extends over 15 amino acids. Trimming cost V 3 bases and J 3 bases, with 14 bases left between them. The CDR3 region has the DNA TGTGCCATCAGTGATCGGGGAGGTGGGGACACTGAAGCTTTCTTT. Translating gives CAISDRGGGDTEAFF.

The chain links TRBV24-1 to TRBJ2-5; maybe TRBD1 (8 bases). The V end was cut by 0 bases, the J end by 5 bases, with 12 bases between. CDR1 is KGHDR and CDR2 is SFDVKD in the germline V gene. The CDR3 loop spans 15 amino acids. The CDR3 loop is CATSDLVQGGETQYF. The CDR3 DNA reads TGTGCCACCAGTGATTTGGTACAGGGGGGGGAGACCCAGTACTTC.

The chain employs TRBV7-9 and TRBJ1-1; tentatively, D is TRBD1 (5 bases). Germline CDR1 is SEHNR and CDR2 is FQNEAQ (reference sequence). This CDR3 spans 12 amino acids. V was trimmed by 4 bases and J by 7 bases, leaving 10 bases between them. The chain's CDR3 is CASSSLDSEAFF. The CDR3 DNA reads TGTGCCAGCAGCTCCCTAGACAGTGAAGCTTTCTTT.

This clonotype has ten or more counts. The V and J genes are TRBV6-5 and TRBJ1-6; no clear D. The V gene lost 5 bases and the J gene lost 10 bases, with 12 bases spanning the gap. CDR1 and CDR2 (germline): MNHEY, SVGAGI. The CDR3 has 13 amino acids. CDR3 sequence (DNA): TGTGCCAGCAGTCCTCCCTTTTGGTCACCCCTCCACTTT. This encodes CASSPPFWSPLHF.

The chain couples TRBV28 to TRBJ1-5; D remains ambiguous. Germline CDR1 is MDHEN and CDR2 is SYDVKM. With 6 bases removed from V and 5 bases from J, the gap between germline ends came to 11 bases. The CDR3 is made up of 13 amino acids. CDR3 sequence: CASSFYSDQPQHF. DNA for the CDR3: TGTGCCAGCAGCTTCTACAGTGATCAGCCCCAGCATTTT. The full variable domain, its missing parts supplied by reference TRBV28 and TRBJ1-5, is DVKVTQSSRYLVKRTGEKVFLECVQDMDHENMFWYRQDPGLGLRLIYFSYDVKMKEKGDIPEGYSVSREKKERFSLILESASTNQTSMYLCASSFYSDQPQHFGDGTRLSIL.

The DNA for the CDR3 is TGTGCCAGTAGTGCCGGTTTGGGTCCCCATCAGCCCCAGCATTTT. Translated, it gives CASSAGLGPHQPQHF. This chain uses TRBV19 with TRBJ1-5; D gene ambiguous. The CDR3 runs to 15 residues. Deletions cut 5 bases from V and 5 bases from J, with 16 bases between. Germline V gene sequence: CDR1 LNHDA, CDR2 SQIVND (reference sequence).

This clonotype was found a few times. V usage is TRBV5-1 and J usage is TRBJ2-2; 7 bases map to TRBD1. In germline, CDR1 is SGHRS, CDR2 YFSETQ. The CDR3 is made up of 18 amino acids. Trimming cost V 4 bases and J 0 bases; bases outside gene matches: 12. The CDR3 DNA follows: TGCGCCAGCAGCCTCCGACAGGGCAGCCCTACGAACACCGGGGAGCTGTTTTTT. As protein: CASSLRQGSPTNTGELFF. The full variable domain, completed using reference TRBV5-1 and TRBJ2-2, is KAGVTQTPRYLIKTRGQQVTLSCSPISGHRSVSWYQQTPGQGLQFLFEYFSETQRNKGNFPGRFSGRQFSNSRSEMNVSTLELGDSALYLCASSLRQGSPTNTGELFFGEGSRLTVL.

This clonotype has ten or more counts. V is TRBV28 and J is TRBJ2-2, with TRBD2 identical over 10 bases. Trimming at V came to 0 bases and at J to 6 bases, leaving 4 bases not matched to a gene. CDR1 MDHEN and CDR2 SYDVKM come from the germline V gene. The CDR3 extends over 16 amino acids. The CDR3 nucleotides read TGTGCCAGCAGTTTATGGAGCGGGGGGGCTGCCGGGGAGCTGTTTTTT. The encoded protein is CASSLWSGGAAGELFF.

The chain uses TRBV12-3 or TRBV12-4 and TRBJ1-2; D remains ambiguous. Trimming took off 2 bases at V and 3 bases at J, with 10 bases between the two ends. This CDR3 is built from 14 residues. DNA for the CDR3: TGTGCCAGCAGTTTAATACGGGCAGACTATGGCTACACCTTC. It encodes CASSLIRADYGYTF.

In this sample, this clonotype turned up many times. The rearrangement links TRBV27 to TRBJ2-7, with D perhaps given as TRBD1 or TRBD2 (5 bases each). V lost 8 bases, J lost 6 bases, and 11 bases lay in between. This CDR3 region has 11 residues. Germline V gene data show CDR1 as MNHEY and CDR2 as SMNVEV (reference sequence). Written as DNA, the CDR3 is TGTGCCAGCGGGACCCCAGGCGAGCAGTACTTC. It translates to CASGTPGEQYF.

The rearrangement joins TRBV4-1 to TRBJ1-5; no clear D. Trimming left V 4 bases short and J 2 bases short, with 15 bases between. The length of the CDR3 is 16 residues. Germline V CDR1 and CDR2: MGHRA, YSYEKL. The CDR3 is CASSPVWNLGNQPQHF. CDR3 DNA sequence: TGCGCCAGCAGCCCGGTATGGAACCTCGGCAATCAGCCCCAGCATTTT.

This clonotype was seen only a few times. The chain couples TRBV2 to TRBJ1-6; unclear D gene. V was shortened by 6 bases and J by 9 bases, with 15 bases between the two germline ends. The CDR3 extends over 14 amino acids. The germline gives CDR1 SNHLY, CDR2 FYNNEI. The CDR3 DNA is TGTGCCAGCAGCCAGCGGGGAGCGGGTTCACCCCTCCACTTT. Translated, it gives CASSQRGAGSPLHF.

This clonotype has a count of ten or more. The rearrangement joins TRBV5-1 to TRBJ1-1; D gene ambiguous. The V gene lost 4 bases and the J gene lost 1 base, with 11 bases spanning the gap. The germline CDR1 and CDR2 sequences are SGHRS and YFSETQ. This CDR3 spans 14 amino acids. The CDR3 DNA is TGCGCCAGCAGCGCCTACCGACAGAACACTGAAGCTTTCTTT. The encoded protein is CASSAYRQNTEAFF.

Details on this clonotype: This may arise from a read error, as a much more abundant clone is one base away. The chain has TRBV14 and TRBJ2-7; 11 bases map to TRBD2. CDR1 is SGHDN and CDR2 is FVKESK in the germline V gene. This CDR3 is 15 amino acids long. The DNA of the CDR3 is TGTGCCAGCATCCCTGGACTAGCGGGTTCCTACGAGCAGGACTTC. The encoded protein is CASIPGLAGSYEQDF.

CDR3 nucleotide sequence: TGTGCCAGCAGTGAATTCGACATTCAGTACTTC. It specifies CASSEFDIQYF. V gene TRBV6-1 combines with J gene TRBJ2-4; D gene unclear. The V end was cut by 2 bases, the J end by 8 bases, with 4 bases between. Germline-derived CDR1 and CDR2 are MNHNS and SASEGT. This CDR3 comprises 11 residues.

The CDR3 bases are TGTGCCAGCAGTTTAATAGCGGGAGGACCCGAGCAGTACTTC. The encoded protein is CASSLIAGGPEQYF. The chain has TRBV6-5 and TRBJ2-7; 10 bases match TRBD2. The CDR3 is 14 residues long. Germline CDR1 is MNHEY and CDR2 is SVGAGI. V gave up 4 bases and J gave up 6 bases; unmatched junction bases: 6.

Many counts were recorded for this clonotype. The chain joins TRBV7-9 to TRBJ2-7; TRBD1 matches 8 bases. Germline V gene sequence: CDR1 SEHNR, CDR2 FQNEAQ (reference sequence). V gave up 3 bases and J gave up 5 bases; unmatched junction bases: 6. The CDR3 spans 14 residues. The CDR3 spells CASSLVRGQDEQYF. The CDR3 DNA is TGTGCCAGCAGCTTGGTCAGGGGGCAGGACGAGCAGTACTTC.

In its sample, this clonotype was seen a few times. V usage is TRBV20-1 and J usage is TRBJ2-5; 11 bases are shared with TRBD2. This CDR3 is built from 13 residues. Per the germline V gene, CDR1 is DFQATT and CDR2 is SNEGSKA (reference sequence). The trim removed 5 bases at V and 4 bases at J, leaving 3 bases unmatched. The CDR3 loop reads CSAYLAGGETQYF. CDR3 DNA: TGCAGTGCTTATCTAGCGGGGGGAGAGACCCAGTACTTC.

There are many counts of this clonotype. V gene TRBV5-1 combines with J gene TRBJ2-5, with D uncertain. Germline V CDR1 and CDR2: SGHRS, YFSETQ. V was shortened by 0 bases and J by 7 bases, with 13 bases between the two germline ends. There are 14 residues in the CDR3. The CDR3 coding sequence is TGCGCCAGCAGCTTGGGGTCGGGCCTAGGGACCCAGTACTTC. Translation gives CASSLGSGLGTQYF.